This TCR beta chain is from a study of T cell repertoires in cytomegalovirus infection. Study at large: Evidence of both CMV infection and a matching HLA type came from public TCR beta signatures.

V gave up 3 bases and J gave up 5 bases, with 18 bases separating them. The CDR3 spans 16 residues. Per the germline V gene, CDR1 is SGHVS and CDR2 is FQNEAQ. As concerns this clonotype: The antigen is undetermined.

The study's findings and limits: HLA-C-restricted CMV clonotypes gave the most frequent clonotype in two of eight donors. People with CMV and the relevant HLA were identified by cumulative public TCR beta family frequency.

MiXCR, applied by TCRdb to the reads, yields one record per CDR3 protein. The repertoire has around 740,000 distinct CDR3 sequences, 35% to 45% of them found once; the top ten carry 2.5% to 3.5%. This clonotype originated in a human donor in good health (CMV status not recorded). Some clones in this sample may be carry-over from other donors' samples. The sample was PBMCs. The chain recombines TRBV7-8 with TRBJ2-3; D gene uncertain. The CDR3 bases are TGTGCCAGCAGCTTCAATCATCTCCGGCCCGGAGATACGCAGTATTTT. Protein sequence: CASSFNHLRPGDTQYF.